These 29 T cell receptor beta chains were sequenced from one sample in a study of blood T cell repertoires in COVID-19. Using immunoSEQ multiplex PCR, the repertoire was profiled, and TCRdb retains in-frame clones only, with some absent. The data hold 150,000 to 200,000 clones, with roughly 80% observed a single time. The sample comprised PBMCs or T cells enriched from blood (not recorded which). The receptors here all came from a woman aged 50 to 60 who had recovered from COVID-19.

The rearrangement uses TRBV6-2 or TRBV6-3 and TRBJ1-2, with a tentative D call TRBD1 (6 bases). Trimming removed 4 bases from V and 8 bases from J, with 11 bases in between. The CDR3 consists of 12 residues. CDR1 and CDR2 from the germline V gene are MNHEY and SVGEGT. The CDR3: CASSSRGGGYTF. The CDR3 coding sequence is TGTGCCAGCAGTTCTCGCGGGGGCGGCTACACCTTC.

Regarding this clone: The junction differs from germline at one of its ends, possibly a read error. The J gene is TRBJ1-5, the V gene TRBV27; TRBD1 matches at 10 bases. The CDR3 sequence is 16 residues long. Germline V gene data show CDR1 as MNHEY and CDR2 as SMNVEV (reference sequence). The CDR3 protein is CARSTRQGASNQPQHF. DNA for the CDR3: TGTGCCCGCAGCACACGACAGGGGGCGAGCAATCAGCCCCAGCATTTT.

The chain is built from TRBV10-3 and TRBJ1-5; 7 nucleotides line up with TRBD1. CDR1 and CDR2 (germline): ENHRY, SYGVKD. CDR3 length: 13 amino acids. V shed 10 bases and J 7 bases; nucleotides not matched to a gene: 10. CDR3 in amino acids: CATQDRAEQPQHF. For the CDR3, the DNA is TGTGCCACCCAAGACAGGGCGGAACAGCCCCAGCATTTT.

V and J are TRBV3-1 (or the pseudogene TRBV3-2) and TRBJ1-1, with D unclear. V lost 1 base and J 10 bases, leaving 16 bases between the germline ends. The germline V gene encodes CDR1 LGHDT and CDR2 YNNKEL (reference sequence). CDR3 length: 14 residues. The chain's CDR3 is CASSQGEADRGAFF. CDR3 DNA: TGTGCCAGCAGCCAAGGGGAGGCGGACCGGGGAGCTTTCTTT.

The chain combines TRBV7-6 with TRBJ2-2; 8 nucleotides align to TRBD2. Trimming took 2 bases from V and 4 from J; bases not matched to a gene: 9. The CDR3 is made up of 17 amino acids. Germline CDR1 and CDR2: SGHVS and FNYEAQ. Written as DNA, the CDR3 is TGTGCCAGCAGCTTATACCATAGCGGGGAGGGCACCGGGGAGCTGTTTTTT. Translated: CASSLYHSGEGTGELFF.

V is TRBV4-2 and J is TRBJ1-1; TRBD1 matches at 8 bases. With V trimmed by 7 bases and J by 1 base, 8 bases remained unmatched. This CDR3 region has 15 residues. In germline, CDR1 is LGHNA, CDR2 YNFKEQ. The CDR3 protein is CASTRDRRKNTEAFF. The CDR3 DNA follows: TGTGCCAGCACCCGGGACAGGAGGAAGAACACTGAAGCTTTCTTT.

The J gene is TRBJ2-7, the V gene TRBV6-5, with D perhaps matching TRBD2 (7 bases). The germline CDR1 and CDR2 sequences are MNHEY and SVGAGI. This CDR3 contains 14 residues. V was cut by 2 bases and J by 3 bases, with 11 bases left in between. The CDR3 reads CASSYGRGNYEQYF. Here the CDR3 DNA reads TGTGCCAGCAGTTACGGGAGGGGGAACTACGAGCAGTACTTC.

This chain connects TRBV9 to TRBJ2-1; 10 bases align to TRBD2. Looked up from germline, CDR1 is SGDLS and CDR2 is YYNGEE. Trimming cost V 0 bases and J 7 bases; bases outside gene matches: 10. The CDR3 runs 17 residues. For the CDR3, the DNA is TGTGCCAGCAGCGTAGTTTCTGCTAGCGGGGGAGGTAATGAGCAGTTCTTC. Translated: CASSVVSASGGGNEQFF.

This chain uses TRBV7-6 with TRBJ2-2, with 8 bases that match TRBD2. Germline values: CDR1 SGHVS, CDR2 FNYEAQ. This CDR3 has 15 residues. J lost 6 bases, V lost 0 bases, and 3 bases had no gene match. CDR3 nucleotide sequence: TGTGCCAGCAGCTTAGCGGGGACTAGTGCCGGGGAGCTGTTTTTT. Translated: CASSLAGTSAGELFF. Full variable domain (missing parts from reference TRBV7-6 and TRBJ2-2): GAGVSQSPRYKVTKRGQDVALRCDPISGHVSLYWYRQALGQGPEFLTYFNYEAQQDKSGLPNDRFSAERPEGSISTLTIQRTEQRDSAMYRCASSLAGTSAGELFFGEGSRLTVL.

The J gene is TRBJ1-2, the V gene TRBV6-9, with 8 bases matching TRBD1. The length of the CDR3 is 13 residues. V was clipped by 4 bases and J by 4 bases; unmatched bases: 2. Germline V gene data show CDR1 as MNHGY and CDR2 as SVAAGI. CDR3 sequence reads: CASSWGQAYGYTF. The CDR3 DNA follows: TGTGCCAGCAGTTGGGGACAGGCCTATGGCTACACCTTC.

The J gene is TRBJ1-6, the V gene TRBV21-1. TRBV21-1 is a known pseudogene. This CDR3 is built from 12 residues. The CDR3 DNA is TGTGCCAGTGCATCCGGGGGTAGTTTTTTCCACTTT. This translates into CASASGGSFFHF.

The gene calls are TRBV13 and TRBJ2-2, with TRBD2 as a possible D gene (6 bases). The CDR3 consists of 14 residues. From germline, CDR1 is PRHDT and CDR2 FYEKMQ (reference sequence). Trimming left V 4 bases short and J 7 bases short, with 13 bases between. The CDR3 DNA reads TGTGCCAGCAGCTCCTACGGGGGAATCGGGGAGCTGTTTTTT. It translates to CASSSYGGIGELFF.

V usage is TRBV11-2 and J usage is TRBJ1-2; TRBD1 agrees at 12 bases. The CDR3 covers 15 residues. V lost 0 bases, J lost 4 bases, and 0 bases stayed unmatched. Germline CDR1 is SGHAT and CDR2 is FQNNGV. The CDR3 protein is CASSLEGQGAYGYTF. The CDR3 DNA reads as TGTGCCAGCAGCTTAGAGGGACAGGGGGCCTATGGCTACACCTTC.

The chain links TRBV7-2 to TRBJ1-3; D is unresolved. The CDR3 has 11 amino acids. Germline V CDR1 and CDR2: SGHTA, FQGNSA. Trimming removed 4 bases at V and 16 bases at J, with 14 bases between. CDR3 region: CASSSGFREYF. CDR3 sequence (DNA): TGTGCCAGCAGCTCCGGCTTCCGGGAGTATTTT.

The chain has TRBV10-3 and TRBJ1-2, with D possibly TRBD1 on 6 matching bases. The V and J ends lost 6 bases and 7 bases respectively, with 15 bases between them. Germline V gives CDR1 ENHRY, CDR2 SYGVKD. This CDR3 has 13 amino acids. The CDR3 nucleotides are TGTGCCATCAGCGCGACAGGCCTGGCTGGCTACACCTTC. Its protein product is CAISATGLAGYTF.

The chain links TRBV29-1 to TRBJ2-1; the match to TRBD1 covers 7 bases. Unmatched junction bases numbered 4, after V lost 6 bases and J lost 11 bases. This CDR3 is 10 amino acids long. Germline CDR1 SQVTM, CDR2 ANQGSEA. The CDR3 DNA sequence: TGCAGCGTCCAGACAGGGCAGCAGTTCTTC. Protein product: CSVQTGQQFF.

The V and J genes are TRBV6-6 and TRBJ2-7; 10 bases agree with TRBD1. The V and J ends lost 5 bases and 5 bases, in that order; junction bases with no gene match: 15. This CDR3 comprises 17 residues. CDR1 and CDR2 from the germline V gene are MNHNY and SVGAGI (reference sequence). The CDR3, as DNA: TGTGCCAGCAGTCGTTACCCCCGGACAGGGGGTAGCCACGAGCAGTACTTC. It specifies CASSRYPRTGGSHEQYF.

The chain joins TRBV18 to TRBJ2-7; 7 bases are shared with TRBD1. The length of the CDR3 is 13 residues. V shed 5 bases and J 5 bases; nucleotides not matched to a gene: 6. From germline, CDR1 is KGHSH and CDR2 LQKENI. In DNA form, the CDR3 reads TGTGCCAGCTCAACAGACAGGGTCCACGAGCAGTACTTC. Translation gives CASSTDRVHEQYF. The full variable domain, in which reference TRBV18 and TRBJ2-7 provide the parts outside the CDR3, is NAGVMQNPRHLVRRRGQEARLRCSPMKGHSHVYWYRQLPEEGLKFMVYLQKENIIDESGMPKERFSAEFPKEGPSILRIQQVVRGDSAAYFCASSTDRVHEQYFGPGTRLTVT.

This clone has only one observation. The rearrangement links TRBV5-1 to TRBJ2-2; 9 positions match TRBD1. CDR3 length: 15 residues. The J segment lost 7 bases and the V segment lost 1 base, leaving 5 bases of the junction unmatched. CDR1 and CDR2 from the germline V gene are SGHRS and YFSETQ. The CDR3 DNA reads as TGCGCCAGCAGCTTGTCGGGACAGGGAGTCGGGGAGCTGTTTTTT. Translating it yields CASSLSGQGVGELFF.

This clone appeared once. V and J are TRBV18 and TRBJ1-4, with D perhaps TRBD1 (6 bases). The CDR3 has 15 amino acids. From germline, CDR1 is KGHSH and CDR2 LQKENI. With 5 bases removed from V and 7 bases from J, the gap between germline ends came to 17 bases. DNA of the CDR3: TGTGCCAGCTCAACTCAACAGGGTTTCGGTGAAAAACTGTTTTTT. Protein: CASSTQQGFGEKLFF.

This clone appeared many times. V and J are TRBV12-3 or TRBV12-4 and TRBJ2-4; D is ambiguous. Trimming pared 4 bases from V and 5 bases from J, leaving 9 bases between. CDR3 size: 13 residues. CDR3 nucleotides: TGTGCCAGCAGTTCGATCACAGAAAACATTCAGTACTTC. This gives the protein CASSSITENIQYF.

The rearrangement joins TRBV6-1 to TRBJ1-5; D gene unclear. With 2 bases removed from V and 2 bases from J, the gap between germline ends came to 7 bases. The V gene's germline CDR1 is MNHNS and CDR2 SASEGT. CDR3 length: 14 residues. CDR3 in amino acids: CASSETQGNQPQHF. The CDR3 DNA reads as TGTGCCAGCAGTGAAACCCAGGGCAATCAGCCCCAGCATTTT.

CDR3 in amino acids: CASSDPGQVPGNTIYF. In DNA form, the CDR3 reads TGTGCCAGTAGTGACCCCGGACAGGTCCCTGGAAACACCATATATTTT. J is TRBJ1-3 and V is TRBV19; 7 bases map to TRBD1. The germline gives CDR1 LNHDA, CDR2 SQIVND (reference sequence). J gave up 2 bases and V 5 bases, and 9 bases lay outside the gene matches. CDR3 size: 16 residues.

This clone turned up a few times. The chain recombines TRBV5-1 with TRBJ2-3; D gene uncertain. The V gene lost 3 bases and the J gene lost 2 bases, with 7 bases spanning the gap. Looked up from germline, CDR1 is SGHRS and CDR2 is YFSETQ. The CDR3 sequence is 13 residues long. CDR3 coding DNA: TGCGCCAGCAGCTCCCCTTTCACAGATACGCAGTATTTT. This encodes CASSSPFTDTQYF.

The chain couples TRBV4-1 to TRBJ1-4, with 7 bases matching TRBD1. This CDR3 contains 13 residues. Germline V lookup: CDR1 MGHRA, CDR2 YSYEKL. Trimming took 4 bases from V and 6 from J; bases not matched to a gene: 2. The CDR3 region is CASSRTGDEKLFF. The CDR3 nucleotides are TGCGCCAGCAGCCGGACAGGAGATGAAAAACTGTTTTTT.

The J gene is TRBJ2-5, the V gene TRBV19, with D hard to call. The CDR3 covers 11 residues. V was trimmed by 4 bases and J by 5 bases, leaving 5 bases between them. The germline V gene has CDR1 LNHDA and CDR2 SQIVND (reference sequence). CDR3 sequence reads: CASSRRETQYF. The CDR3 region has the DNA TGTGCCAGTAGTAGGCGGGAGACCCAGTACTTC.

In its sample, this clone was seen once. V usage is TRBV7-8 and J usage is TRBJ2-1; 7 bases are shared with TRBD1. The V segment lost 4 bases and the J segment 6 bases; nucleotides outside the gene matches: 9. The CDR3 consists of 15 residues. Looked up from germline, CDR1 is SGHVS and CDR2 is FQNEAQ. In nucleotides, the CDR3 is TGTGCCAGCAGCTCCGCCGACAGGGCTATCAATGAGCAGTTCTTC. Translating gives CASSSADRAINEQFF. Using reference TRBV7-8 and TRBJ2-1 for the parts outside the CDR3, the full variable domain is GAGVSQSPRYKVAKRGQDVALRCDPISGHVSLFWYQQALGQGPEFLTYFQNEAQLDKSGLPSDRFFAERPEGSVSTLKIQRTQQEDSAVYLCASSSADRAINEQFFGPGTRLTVL.

The J gene is TRBJ2-1, the V gene TRBV7-2; D is ambiguous. Germline CDR1 reads SGHTA; CDR2 reads FQGNSA. Trimming left V 3 bases short and J 3 bases short, with 12 bases between. There are 15 residues in the CDR3. As DNA, the CDR3 is TGTGCCAGCAGCTTTTCGAGGTTCCTCTACAATGAGCAGTTCTTC. Its protein is CASSFSRFLYNEQFF.

This rearrangement joins TRBV18 to TRBJ2-3; 9 bases are shared with TRBD1. J was trimmed by 5 bases and V by 2 bases; bases with no gene match: 5. Germline V CDR1 and CDR2: KGHSH, LQKENI. The CDR3 is 15 residues long. This chain's CDR3 is CASSPMRQGGDTQYF. The CDR3 DNA reads TGTGCCAGCTCACCAATGAGACAGGGGGGAGATACGCAGTATTTT. Together with reference TRBV18 and TRBJ2-3, the CDR3 gives the full variable domain: NAGVMQNPRHLVRRRGQEARLRCSPMKGHSHVYWYRQLPEEGLKFMVYLQKENIIDESGMPKERFSAEFPKEGPSILRIQQVVRGDSAAYFCASSPMRQGGDTQYFGPGTRLTVL.